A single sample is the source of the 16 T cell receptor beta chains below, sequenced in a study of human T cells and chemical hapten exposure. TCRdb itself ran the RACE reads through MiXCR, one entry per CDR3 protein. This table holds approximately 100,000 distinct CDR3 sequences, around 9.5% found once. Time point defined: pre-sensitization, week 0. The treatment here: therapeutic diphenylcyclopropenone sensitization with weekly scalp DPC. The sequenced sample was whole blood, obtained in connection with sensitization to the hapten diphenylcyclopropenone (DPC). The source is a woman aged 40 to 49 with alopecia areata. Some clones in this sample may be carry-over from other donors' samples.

CDR3 sequence reads: CASNDRGLLGEQFF. CDR3 DNA sequence: TGTGCCAGCAATGACAGGGGGTTGTTGGGTGAGCAGTTCTTC. The chain recombines TRBV19 with TRBJ2-1; 9 nucleotides align to TRBD1. This CDR3 spans 14 amino acids. Trimming took 9 bases from V and 9 from J; bases not matched to a gene: 12. Germline V lookup: CDR1 LNHDA, CDR2 SQIVND (reference sequence).

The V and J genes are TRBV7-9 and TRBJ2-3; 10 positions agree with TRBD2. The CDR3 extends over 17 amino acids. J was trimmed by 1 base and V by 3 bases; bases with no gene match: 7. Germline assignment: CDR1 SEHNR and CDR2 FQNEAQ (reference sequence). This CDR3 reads CASSFWLAGGRTDTQYF. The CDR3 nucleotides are TGTGCCAGCAGCTTTTGGTTAGCGGGGGGCCGCACAGATACGCAGTATTTT.

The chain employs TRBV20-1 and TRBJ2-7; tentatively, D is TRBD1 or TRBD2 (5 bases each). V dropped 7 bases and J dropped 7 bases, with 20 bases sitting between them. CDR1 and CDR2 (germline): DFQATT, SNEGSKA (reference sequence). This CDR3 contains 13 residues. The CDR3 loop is CSVQIGATREQYF. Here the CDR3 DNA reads TGCAGTGTCCAAATTGGGGCTACTAGGGAGCAGTACTTC.

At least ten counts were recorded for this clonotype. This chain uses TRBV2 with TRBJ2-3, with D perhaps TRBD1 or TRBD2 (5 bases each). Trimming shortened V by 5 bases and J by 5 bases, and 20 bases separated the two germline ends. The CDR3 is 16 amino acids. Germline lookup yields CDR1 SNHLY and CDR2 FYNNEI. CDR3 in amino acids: CASSLLRDPVLDTQYF. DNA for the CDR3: TGTGCCAGCAGTCTCCTCCGGGACCCCGTTCTAGATACGCAGTATTTT.

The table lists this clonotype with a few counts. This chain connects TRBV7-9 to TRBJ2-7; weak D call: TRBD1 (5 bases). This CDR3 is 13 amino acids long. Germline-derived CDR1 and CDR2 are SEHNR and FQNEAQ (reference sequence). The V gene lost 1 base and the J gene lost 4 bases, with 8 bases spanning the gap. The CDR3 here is CASSLGAGYEQYF. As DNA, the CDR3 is TGTGCCAGCAGCTTAGGAGCAGGGTACGAGCAGTACTTC.

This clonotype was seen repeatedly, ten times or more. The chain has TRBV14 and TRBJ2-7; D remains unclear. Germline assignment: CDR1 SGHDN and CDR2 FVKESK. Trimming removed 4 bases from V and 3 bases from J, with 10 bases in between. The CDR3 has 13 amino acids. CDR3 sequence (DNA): TGTGCCAGCAGCCTGCCGGGTGTCTACGAGCAGTACTTC. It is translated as CASSLPGVYEQYF.

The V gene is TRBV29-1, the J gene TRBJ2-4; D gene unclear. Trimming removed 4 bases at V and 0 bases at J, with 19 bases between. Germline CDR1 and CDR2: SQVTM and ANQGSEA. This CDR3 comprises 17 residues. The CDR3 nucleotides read TGCAGCGTTGCCCCATGGGTCCCAGGTCAAGCCAAAAACATTCAGTACTTC. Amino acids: CSVAPWVPGQAKNIQYF.

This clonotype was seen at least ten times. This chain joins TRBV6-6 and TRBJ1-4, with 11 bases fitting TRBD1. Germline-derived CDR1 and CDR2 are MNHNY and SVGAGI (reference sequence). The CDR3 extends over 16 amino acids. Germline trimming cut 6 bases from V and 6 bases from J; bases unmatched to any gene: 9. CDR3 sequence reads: CASSITRTGGDEKLFF. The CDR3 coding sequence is TGTGCCAGCAGCATAACCCGGACAGGGGGCGATGAAAAACTGTTTTTT.

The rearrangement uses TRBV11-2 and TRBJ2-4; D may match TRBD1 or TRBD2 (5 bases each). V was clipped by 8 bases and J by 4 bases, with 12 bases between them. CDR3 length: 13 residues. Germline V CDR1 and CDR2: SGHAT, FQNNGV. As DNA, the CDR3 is TGTGCCAGCGTCGACAGCGGTAAAAACATTCAGTACTTC. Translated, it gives CASVDSGKNIQYF.

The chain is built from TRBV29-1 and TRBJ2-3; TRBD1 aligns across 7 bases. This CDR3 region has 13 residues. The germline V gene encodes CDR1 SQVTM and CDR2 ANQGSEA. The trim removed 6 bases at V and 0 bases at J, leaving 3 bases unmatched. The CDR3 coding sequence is TGCAGCGTACTGGGACAGAGCACAGATACGCAGTATTTT. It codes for CSVLGQSTDTQYF.

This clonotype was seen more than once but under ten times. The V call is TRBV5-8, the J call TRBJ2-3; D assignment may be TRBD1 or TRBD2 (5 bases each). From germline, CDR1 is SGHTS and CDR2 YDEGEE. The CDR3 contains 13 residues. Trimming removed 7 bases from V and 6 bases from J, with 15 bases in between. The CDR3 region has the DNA TGTGCCAGCCGGGGACCTCCGCGGGATACGCAGTATTTT. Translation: CASRGPPRDTQYF.

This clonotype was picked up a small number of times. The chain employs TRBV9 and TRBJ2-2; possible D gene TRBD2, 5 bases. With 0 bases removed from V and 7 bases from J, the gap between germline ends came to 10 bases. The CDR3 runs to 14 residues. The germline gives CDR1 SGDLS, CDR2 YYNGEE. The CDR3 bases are TGTGCCAGCAGCGTAGGTAGCGCTGGCGGGGAGCTGTTTTTT. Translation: CASSVGSAGGELFF.

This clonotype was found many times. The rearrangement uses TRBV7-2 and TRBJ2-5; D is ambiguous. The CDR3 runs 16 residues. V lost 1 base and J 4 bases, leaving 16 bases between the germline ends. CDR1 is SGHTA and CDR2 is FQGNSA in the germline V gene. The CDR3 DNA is TGTGCCAGCAGCTTAGTGGCAGCCGCGACTCGAGAGACCCAGTACTTC. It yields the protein CASSLVAAATRETQYF.

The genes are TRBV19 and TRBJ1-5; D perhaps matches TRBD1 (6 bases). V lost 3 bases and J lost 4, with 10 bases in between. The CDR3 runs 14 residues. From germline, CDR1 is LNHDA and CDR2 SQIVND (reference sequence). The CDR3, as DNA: TGTGCCAGTAGTATGGGACACCTTAATCAGCCCCAGCATTTT. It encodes CASSMGHLNQPQHF.

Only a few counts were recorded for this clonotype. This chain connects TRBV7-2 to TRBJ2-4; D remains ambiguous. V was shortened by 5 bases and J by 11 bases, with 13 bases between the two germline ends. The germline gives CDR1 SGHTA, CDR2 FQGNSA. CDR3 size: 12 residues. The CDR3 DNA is TGTGCCAGCAGCGGCGTCGCCCGTTTTCAGTACTTC. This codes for CASSGVARFQYF. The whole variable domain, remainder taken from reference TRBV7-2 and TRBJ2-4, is GAGVSQSPSNKVTEKGKDVELRCDPISGHTALYWYRQSLGQGLEFLIYFQGNSAPDKSGLPSDRFSAERTGGSVSTLTIQRTQQEDSAVYLCASSGVARFQYFGAGTRLSVL.

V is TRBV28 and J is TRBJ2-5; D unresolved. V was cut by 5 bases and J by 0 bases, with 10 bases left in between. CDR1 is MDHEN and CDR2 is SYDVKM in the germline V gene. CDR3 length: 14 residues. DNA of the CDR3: TGTGCCAGCAGTCCTCAGGTCTACCAAGAGACCCAGTACTTC. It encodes CASSPQVYQETQYF. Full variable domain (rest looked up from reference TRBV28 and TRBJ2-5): DVKVTQSSRYLVKRTGEKVFLECVQDMDHENMFWYRQDPGLGLRLIYFSYDVKMKEKGDIPEGYSVSREKKERFSLILESASTNQTSMYLCASSPQVYQETQYFGPGTRLLVL.